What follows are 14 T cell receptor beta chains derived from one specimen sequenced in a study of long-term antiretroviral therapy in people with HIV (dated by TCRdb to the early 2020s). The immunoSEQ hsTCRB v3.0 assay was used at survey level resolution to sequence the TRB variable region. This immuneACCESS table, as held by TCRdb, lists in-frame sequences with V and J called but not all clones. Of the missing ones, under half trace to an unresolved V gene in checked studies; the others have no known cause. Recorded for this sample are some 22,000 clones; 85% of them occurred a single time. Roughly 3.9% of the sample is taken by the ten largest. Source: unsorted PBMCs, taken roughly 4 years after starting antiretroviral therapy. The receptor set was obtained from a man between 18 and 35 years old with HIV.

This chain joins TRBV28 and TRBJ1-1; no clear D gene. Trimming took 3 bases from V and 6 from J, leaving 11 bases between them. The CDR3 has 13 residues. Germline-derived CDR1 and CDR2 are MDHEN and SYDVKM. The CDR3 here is CASSFATASEAFF. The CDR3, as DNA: TGTGCCAGCAGTTTTGCCACAGCCTCTGAAGCTTTCTTT. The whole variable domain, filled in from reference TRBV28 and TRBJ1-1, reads DVKVTQSSRYLVKRTGEKVFLECVQDMDHENMFWYRQDPGLGLRLIYFSYDVKMKEKGDIPEGYSVSREKKERFSLILESASTNQTSMYLCASSFATASEAFFGQGTRLTVV.

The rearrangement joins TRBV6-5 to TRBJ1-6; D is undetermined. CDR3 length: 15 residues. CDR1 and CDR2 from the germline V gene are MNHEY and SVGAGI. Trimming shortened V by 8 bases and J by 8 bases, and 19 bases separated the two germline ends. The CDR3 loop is CASGLLAGHDSPLHF. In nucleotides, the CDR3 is TGTGCCAGCGGGCTTTTGGCAGGCCATGATTCACCCCTCCACTTT.

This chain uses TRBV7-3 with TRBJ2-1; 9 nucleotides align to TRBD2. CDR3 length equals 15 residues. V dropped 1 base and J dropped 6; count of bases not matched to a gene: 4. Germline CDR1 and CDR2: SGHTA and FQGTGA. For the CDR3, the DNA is TGTGCCAGCAGCTTAAGACTAGCGGACCCCAATGAGCAGTTCTTC. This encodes CASSLRLADPNEQFF.

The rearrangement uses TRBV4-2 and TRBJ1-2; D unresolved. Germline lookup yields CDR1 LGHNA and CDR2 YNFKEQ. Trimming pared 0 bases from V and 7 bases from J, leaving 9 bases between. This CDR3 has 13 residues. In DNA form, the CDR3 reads TGTGCCAGCAGCCAAGATCCCGGCAGTGGCTACACCTTC. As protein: CASSQDPGSGYTF.

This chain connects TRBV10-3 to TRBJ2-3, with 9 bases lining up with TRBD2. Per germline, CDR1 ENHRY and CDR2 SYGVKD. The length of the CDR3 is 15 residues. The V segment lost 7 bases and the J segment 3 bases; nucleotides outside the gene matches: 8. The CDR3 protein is CAIKWASGETDTQYF. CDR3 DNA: TGTGCCATCAAATGGGCTAGCGGGGAGACAGATACGCAGTATTTT.

The CDR3 sequence is CASSLGRGEQYF. The CDR3 DNA is TGTGCCAGCAGCTTAGGCAGGGGCGAGCAGTACTTC. This chain connects TRBV11-2 to TRBJ2-7; D perhaps matches TRBD1 (6 bases). Germline loops: CDR1 SGHAT, CDR2 FQNNGV. CDR3 length: 12 residues. Between the trimmed V and J ends, which lost 1 base and 6 bases, there was a span of 7 bases.

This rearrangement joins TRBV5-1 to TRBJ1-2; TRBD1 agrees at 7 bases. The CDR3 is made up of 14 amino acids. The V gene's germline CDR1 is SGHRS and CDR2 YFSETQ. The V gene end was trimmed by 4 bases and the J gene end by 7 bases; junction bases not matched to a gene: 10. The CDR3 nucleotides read TGCGCCAGCAGCGGGACAGCCCCGACGGGTGGCTACACCTTC. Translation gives CASSGTAPTGGYTF.

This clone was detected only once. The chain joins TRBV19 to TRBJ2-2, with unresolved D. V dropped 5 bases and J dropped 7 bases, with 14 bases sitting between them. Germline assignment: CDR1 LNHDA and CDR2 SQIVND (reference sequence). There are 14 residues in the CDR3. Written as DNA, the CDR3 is TGTGCCAGTAGTGTCTTTGGGCCCTACGGGGAGCTGTTTTTT. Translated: CASSVFGPYGELFF.

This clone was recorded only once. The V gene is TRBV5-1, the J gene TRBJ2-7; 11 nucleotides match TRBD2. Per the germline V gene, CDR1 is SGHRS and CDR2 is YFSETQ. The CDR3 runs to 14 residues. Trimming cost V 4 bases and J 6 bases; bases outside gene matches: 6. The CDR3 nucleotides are TGCGCCAGCAGCCCGACTAGCGGGGCGGGCGAGCAGTACTTC. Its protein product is CASSPTSGAGEQYF.

CDR3 DNA sequence: TGTGCCAGCAGCTTAGCCGGGACAGGGGACTACGAGCAGTACGTC. Its translation: CASSLAGTGDYEQYV. V gene TRBV11-2 combines with J gene TRBJ2-7, with 10 bases fitting TRBD1. V was clipped by 1 base and J by 3 bases; unmatched bases: 3. Germline V gives CDR1 SGHAT, CDR2 FQNNGV. The CDR3 loop spans 15 amino acids.

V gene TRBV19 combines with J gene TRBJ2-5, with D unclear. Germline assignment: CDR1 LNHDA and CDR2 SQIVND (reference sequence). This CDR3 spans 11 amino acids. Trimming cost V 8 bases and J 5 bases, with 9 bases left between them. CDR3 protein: CASAVGETQYF. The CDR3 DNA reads TGTGCCAGTGCGGTGGGGGAGACCCAGTACTTC.

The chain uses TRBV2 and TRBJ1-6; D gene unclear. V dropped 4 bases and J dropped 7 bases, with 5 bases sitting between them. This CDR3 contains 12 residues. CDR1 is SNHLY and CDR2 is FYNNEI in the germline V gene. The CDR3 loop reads CASSVVNSPLHF. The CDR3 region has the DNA TGTGCCAGCAGTGTCGTCAATTCACCCCTCCACTTT.

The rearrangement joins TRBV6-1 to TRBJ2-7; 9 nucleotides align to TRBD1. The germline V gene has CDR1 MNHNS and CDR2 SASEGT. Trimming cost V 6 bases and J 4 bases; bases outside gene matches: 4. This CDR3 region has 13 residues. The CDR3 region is CASSRDREYEQYF. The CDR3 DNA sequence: TGTGCCAGCAGCCGGGACAGGGAATACGAGCAGTACTTC.

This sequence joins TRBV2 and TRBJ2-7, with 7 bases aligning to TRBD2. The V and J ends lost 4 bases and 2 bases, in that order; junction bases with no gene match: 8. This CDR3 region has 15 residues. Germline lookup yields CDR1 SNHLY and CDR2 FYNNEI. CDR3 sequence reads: CASSVGDAGAYEQYF. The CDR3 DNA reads TGTGCCAGCAGTGTTGGGGACGCGGGGGCCTACGAGCAGTACTTC.